The text below deals with one T cell receptor beta chain. The data are from a study of beta chain features in type 1 diabetes. The isolated RNA, all of it, was reverse transcribed, so expressed TCRB transcripts were what got sequenced. Some clones are missing from TCRdb's copy, which holds only in-frame ones; the method was immunoSEQ multiplex PCR. Here the sample spans around 280,000 clones, around 7.3% being singletons. The CDR3 length is 14 residues. Trimming shortened V by 1 base and J by 2 bases, and 8 bases separated the two germline ends. Per the germline V gene, CDR1 is MGHRA and CDR2 is YSYEKL.

Sequencing used central memory CD4+ T cells from blood. The V call is TRBV4-1, the J call TRBJ1-2; tentatively, D is TRBD1 (5 bases). The TCR was taken from a woman under 30 in good health. The CDR3 DNA reads as TGCGCCAGCAGCCAAGCTGACAGAAACTATGGCTACACCTTC. Protein product: CASSQADRNYGYTF.